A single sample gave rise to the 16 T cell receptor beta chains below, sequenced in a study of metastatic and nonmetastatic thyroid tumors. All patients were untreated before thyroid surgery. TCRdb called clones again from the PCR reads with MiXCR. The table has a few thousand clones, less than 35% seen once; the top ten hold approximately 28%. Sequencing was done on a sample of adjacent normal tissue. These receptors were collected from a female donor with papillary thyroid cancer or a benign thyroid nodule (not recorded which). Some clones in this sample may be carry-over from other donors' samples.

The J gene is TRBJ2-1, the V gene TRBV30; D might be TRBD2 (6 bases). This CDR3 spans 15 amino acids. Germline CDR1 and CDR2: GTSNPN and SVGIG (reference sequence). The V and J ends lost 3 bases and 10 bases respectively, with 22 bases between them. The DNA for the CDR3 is TGTGCCTGGAGCAAACAGGCGGGAAAGAATGTAGAGCAGTTCTTC. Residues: CAWSKQAGKNVEQFF.

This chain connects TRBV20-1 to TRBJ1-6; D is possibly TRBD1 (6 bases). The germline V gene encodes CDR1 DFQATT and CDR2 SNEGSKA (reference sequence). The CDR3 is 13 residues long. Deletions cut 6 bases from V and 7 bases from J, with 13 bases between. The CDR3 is CSATSGENSPLHF. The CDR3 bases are TGCAGTGCAACGTCAGGGGAGAATTCACCCCTCCACTTT.

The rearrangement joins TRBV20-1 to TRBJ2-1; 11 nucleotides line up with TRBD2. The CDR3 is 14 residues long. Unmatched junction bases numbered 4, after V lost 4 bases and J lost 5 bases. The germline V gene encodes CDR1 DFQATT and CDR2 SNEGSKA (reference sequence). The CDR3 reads CSATGTSGNNEQFF. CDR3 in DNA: TGCAGTGCTACCGGGACTAGCGGAAACAATGAGCAGTTCTTC.

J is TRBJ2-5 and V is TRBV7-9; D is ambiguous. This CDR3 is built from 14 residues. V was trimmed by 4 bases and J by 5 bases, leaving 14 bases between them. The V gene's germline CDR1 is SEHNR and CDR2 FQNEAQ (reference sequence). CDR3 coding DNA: TGTGCCAGCAGCTCCCCGTGGATCGGGGAGACCCAGTACTTC. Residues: CASSSPWIGETQYF.

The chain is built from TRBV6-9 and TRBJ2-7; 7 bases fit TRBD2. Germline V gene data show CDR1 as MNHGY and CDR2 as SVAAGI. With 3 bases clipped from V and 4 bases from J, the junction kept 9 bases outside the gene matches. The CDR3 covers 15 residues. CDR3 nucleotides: TGTGCCAGCAGTTACCTAGCAGGGACTATTTACGAGCAGTACTTC. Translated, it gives CASSYLAGTIYEQYF.

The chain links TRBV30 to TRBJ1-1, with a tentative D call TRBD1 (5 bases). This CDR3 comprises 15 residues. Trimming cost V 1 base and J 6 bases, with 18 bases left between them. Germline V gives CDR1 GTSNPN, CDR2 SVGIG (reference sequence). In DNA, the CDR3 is TGTGCCTGGAGTGCCCGGATCAAGAAGGGACCTGAAGCTTTCTTT. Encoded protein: CAWSARIKKGPEAFF. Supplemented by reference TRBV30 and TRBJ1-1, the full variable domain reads SQTIHQWPATLVQPVGSPLSLECTVEGTSNPNLYWYRQAAGRGLQLLFYSVGIGQISSEVPQNLSASRPQDRQFILSSKKLLLSDSGFYLCAWSARIKKGPEAFFGQGTRLTVV.

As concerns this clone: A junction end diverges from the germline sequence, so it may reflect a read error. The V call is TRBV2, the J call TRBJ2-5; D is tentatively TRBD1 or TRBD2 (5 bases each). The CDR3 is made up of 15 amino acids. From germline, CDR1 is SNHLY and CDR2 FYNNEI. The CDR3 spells CASSTDKGNWETQYF. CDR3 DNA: TGTGCCAGCAGCACGGACAAGGGCAACTGGGAGACACAGTACTTC.

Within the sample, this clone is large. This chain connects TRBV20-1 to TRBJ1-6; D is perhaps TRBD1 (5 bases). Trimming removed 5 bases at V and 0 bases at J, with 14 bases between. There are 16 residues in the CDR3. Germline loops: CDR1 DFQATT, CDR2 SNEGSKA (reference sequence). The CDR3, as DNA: TGCAGTGCTGCCATCGGGGCCCGCTCCTATAATTCACCCCTCCACTTT. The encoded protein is CSAAIGARSYNSPLHF.

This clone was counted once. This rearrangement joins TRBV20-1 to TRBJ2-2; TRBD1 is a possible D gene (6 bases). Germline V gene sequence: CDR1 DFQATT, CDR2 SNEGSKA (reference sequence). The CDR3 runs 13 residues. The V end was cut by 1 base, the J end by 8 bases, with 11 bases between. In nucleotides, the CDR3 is TGCAGTGCTAGAGTCACCGGGACAGGGGAGCTGTTTTTT. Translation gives CSARVTGTGELFF.

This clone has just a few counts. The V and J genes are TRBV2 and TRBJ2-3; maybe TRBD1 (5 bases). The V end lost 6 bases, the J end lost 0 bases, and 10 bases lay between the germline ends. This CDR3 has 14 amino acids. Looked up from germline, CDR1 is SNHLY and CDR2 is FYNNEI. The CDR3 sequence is CASRQVTSTDTQYF. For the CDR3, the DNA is TGTGCCAGCAGACAGGTGACTAGCACAGATACGCAGTATTTT.

The CDR3 here is CASLTGTGYSYEQYF. CDR3 in DNA: TGTGCCAGCTTGACCGGGACAGGCTATTCCTACGAGCAGTACTTC. The rearrangement links TRBV28 to TRBJ2-7, with 8 bases identical to TRBD1. CDR1 is MDHEN, CDR2 SYDVKM, per germline. J gave up 1 base and V 8 bases, and 10 bases lay outside the gene matches. CDR3 size: 15 residues.

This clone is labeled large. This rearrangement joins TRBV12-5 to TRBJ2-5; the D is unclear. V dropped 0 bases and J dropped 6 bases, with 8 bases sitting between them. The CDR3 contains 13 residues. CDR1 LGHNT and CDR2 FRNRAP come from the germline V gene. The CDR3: CASGLVTDKTQYF. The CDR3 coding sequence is TGTGCTAGTGGTTTGGTAACAGACAAGACCCAGTACTTC.

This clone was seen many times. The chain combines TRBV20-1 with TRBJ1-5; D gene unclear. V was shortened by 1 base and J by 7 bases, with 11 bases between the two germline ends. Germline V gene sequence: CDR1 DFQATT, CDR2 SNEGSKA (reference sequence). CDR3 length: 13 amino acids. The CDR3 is CSARAVGNQPQHF. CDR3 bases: TGCAGTGCTAGAGCGGTCGGGAACCAGCCCCAGCATTTT.

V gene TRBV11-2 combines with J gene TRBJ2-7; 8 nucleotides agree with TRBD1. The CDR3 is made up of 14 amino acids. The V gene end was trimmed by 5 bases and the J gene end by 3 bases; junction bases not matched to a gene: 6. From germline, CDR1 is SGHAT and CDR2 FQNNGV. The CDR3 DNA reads TGTGCCAGCAGCCCATTACAGGGGGACTACGAGCAGTACTTC. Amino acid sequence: CASSPLQGDYEQYF.

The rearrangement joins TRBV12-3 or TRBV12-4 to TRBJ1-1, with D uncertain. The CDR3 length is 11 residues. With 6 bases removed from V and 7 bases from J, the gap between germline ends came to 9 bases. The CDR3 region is CASRSGLEAFF. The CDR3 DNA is TGTGCCAGCAGGAGCGGGCTTGAAGCTTTCTTT.

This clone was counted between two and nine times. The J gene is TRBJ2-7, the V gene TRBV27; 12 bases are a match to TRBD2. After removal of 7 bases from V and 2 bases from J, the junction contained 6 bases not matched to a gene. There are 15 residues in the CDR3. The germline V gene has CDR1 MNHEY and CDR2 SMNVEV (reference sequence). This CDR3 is CASTILAGGAYEQYF. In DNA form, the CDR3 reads TGTGCCAGCACGATCCTAGCGGGAGGGGCCTACGAGCAGTACTTC.